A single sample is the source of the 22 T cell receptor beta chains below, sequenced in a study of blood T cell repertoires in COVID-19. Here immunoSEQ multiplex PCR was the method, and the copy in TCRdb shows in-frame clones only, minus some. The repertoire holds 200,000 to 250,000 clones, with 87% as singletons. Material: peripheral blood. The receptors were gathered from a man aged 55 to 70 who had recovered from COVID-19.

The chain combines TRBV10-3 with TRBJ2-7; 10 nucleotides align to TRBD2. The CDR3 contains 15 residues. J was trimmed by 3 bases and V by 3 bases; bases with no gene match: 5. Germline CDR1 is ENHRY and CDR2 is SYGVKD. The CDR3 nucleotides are TGTGCCATCAGTGAAACCGGGACTAGCGTCTACGAGCAGTACTTC. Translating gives CAISETGTSVYEQYF.

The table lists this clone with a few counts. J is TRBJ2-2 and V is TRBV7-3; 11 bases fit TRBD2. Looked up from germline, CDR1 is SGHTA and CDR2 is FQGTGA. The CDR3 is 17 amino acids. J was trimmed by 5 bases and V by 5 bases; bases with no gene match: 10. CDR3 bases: TGTGCCAGCAGCCGTACTAGCGGGGGCTCTGGAACCGGGGAGCTGTTTTTT. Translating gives CASSRTSGGSGTGELFF.

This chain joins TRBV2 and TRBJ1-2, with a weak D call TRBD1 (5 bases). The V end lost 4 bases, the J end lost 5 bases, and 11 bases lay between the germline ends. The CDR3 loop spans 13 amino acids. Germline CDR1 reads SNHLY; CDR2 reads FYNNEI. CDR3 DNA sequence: TGTGCCAGCAGTGCAGGGTACGAGTATGGCTACACCTTC. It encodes CASSAGYEYGYTF.

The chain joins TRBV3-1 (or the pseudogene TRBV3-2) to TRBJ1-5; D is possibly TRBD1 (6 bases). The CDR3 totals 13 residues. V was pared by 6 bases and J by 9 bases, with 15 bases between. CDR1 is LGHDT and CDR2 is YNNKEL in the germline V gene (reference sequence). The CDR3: CASSRQVRGPQHF. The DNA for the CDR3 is TGTGCCAGCAGTCGACAGGTCCGGGGGCCCCAGCATTTT.

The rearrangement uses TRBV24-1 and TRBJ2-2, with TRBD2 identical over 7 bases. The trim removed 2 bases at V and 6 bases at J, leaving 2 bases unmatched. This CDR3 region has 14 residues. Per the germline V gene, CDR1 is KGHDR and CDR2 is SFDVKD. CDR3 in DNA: TGTGCCACCAGTGATTCTGGACTAGCCGGGGAGCTGTTTTTT. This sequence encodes CATSDSGLAGELFF.

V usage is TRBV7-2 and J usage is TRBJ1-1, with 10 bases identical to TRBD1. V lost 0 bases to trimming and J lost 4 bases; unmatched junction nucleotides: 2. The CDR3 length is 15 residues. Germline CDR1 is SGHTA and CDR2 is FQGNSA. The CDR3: CASSLATGGGTEAFF. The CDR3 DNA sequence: TGTGCCAGCAGCTTAGCGACAGGGGGCGGCACTGAAGCTTTCTTT.

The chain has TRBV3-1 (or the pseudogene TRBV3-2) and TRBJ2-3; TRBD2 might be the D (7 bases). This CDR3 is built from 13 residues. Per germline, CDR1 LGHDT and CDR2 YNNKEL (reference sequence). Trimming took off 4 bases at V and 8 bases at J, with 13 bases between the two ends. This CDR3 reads CASSLGGQPTQYF. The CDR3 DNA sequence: TGTGCCAGCAGCCTCGGGGGGCAGCCTACGCAGTATTTT.

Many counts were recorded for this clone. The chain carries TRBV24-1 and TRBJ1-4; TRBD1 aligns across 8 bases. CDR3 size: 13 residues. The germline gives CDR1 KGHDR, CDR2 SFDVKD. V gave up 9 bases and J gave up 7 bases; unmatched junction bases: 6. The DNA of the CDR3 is TGTGCCACCGGACAGGGAAGCACTGAAAAACTGTTTTTT. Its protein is CATGQGSTEKLFF.

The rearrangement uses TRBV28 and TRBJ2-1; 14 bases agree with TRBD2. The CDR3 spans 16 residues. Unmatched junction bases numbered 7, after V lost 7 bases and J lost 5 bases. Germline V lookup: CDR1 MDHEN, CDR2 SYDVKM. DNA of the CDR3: TGTGCCAGCAACAGAGAGGGACTAGCGGGAGACAATGAGCAGTTCTTC. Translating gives CASNREGLAGDNEQFF.

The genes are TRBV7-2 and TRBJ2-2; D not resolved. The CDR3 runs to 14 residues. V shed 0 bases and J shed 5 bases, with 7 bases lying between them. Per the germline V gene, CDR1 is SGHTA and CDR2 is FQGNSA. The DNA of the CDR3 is TGTGCCAGCAGCTTAGCGGAGCAAACCGGGGAGCTGTTTTTT. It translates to CASSLAEQTGELFF.

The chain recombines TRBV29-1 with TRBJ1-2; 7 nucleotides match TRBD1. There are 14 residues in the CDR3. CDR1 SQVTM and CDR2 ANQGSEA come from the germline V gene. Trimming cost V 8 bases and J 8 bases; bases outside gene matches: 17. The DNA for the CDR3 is TGCAGCTGCACCCGACAGGGAAGGTTGGACGGCTACACCTTC. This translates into CSCTRQGRLDGYTF.

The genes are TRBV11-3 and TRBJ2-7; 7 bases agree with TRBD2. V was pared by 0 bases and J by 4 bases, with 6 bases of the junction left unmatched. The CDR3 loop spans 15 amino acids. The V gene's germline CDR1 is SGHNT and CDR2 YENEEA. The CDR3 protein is CASSLDAGEKYEQYF. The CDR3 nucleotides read TGTGCCAGCAGCTTAGACGCGGGGGAGAAGTACGAGCAGTACTTC.

CDR3 bases: TGTGCCAGCAGGCGACAGGGTCCTAGCACAGATACGCAGTATTTT. Translation: CASRRQGPSTDTQYF. The V call is TRBV6-5, the J call TRBJ2-3; 7 nucleotides line up with TRBD1. The CDR3 runs 15 residues. J gave up 0 bases and V 6 bases, and 6 bases lay outside the gene matches. The germline V gene encodes CDR1 MNHEY and CDR2 SVGAGI.

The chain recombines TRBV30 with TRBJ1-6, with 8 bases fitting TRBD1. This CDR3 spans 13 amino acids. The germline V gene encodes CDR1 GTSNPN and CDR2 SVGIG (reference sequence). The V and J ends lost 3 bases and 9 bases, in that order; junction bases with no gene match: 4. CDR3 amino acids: CAWSLQGGSPLHF. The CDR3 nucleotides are TGTGCCTGGAGCCTACAGGGGGGTTCACCCCTCCACTTT.

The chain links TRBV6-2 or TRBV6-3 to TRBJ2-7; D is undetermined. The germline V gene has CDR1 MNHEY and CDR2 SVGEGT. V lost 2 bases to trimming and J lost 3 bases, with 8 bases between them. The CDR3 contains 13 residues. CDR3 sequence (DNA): TGTGCCAGCAGTTACCCAGGTATCTACGAGCAGTACTTC. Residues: CASSYPGIYEQYF.

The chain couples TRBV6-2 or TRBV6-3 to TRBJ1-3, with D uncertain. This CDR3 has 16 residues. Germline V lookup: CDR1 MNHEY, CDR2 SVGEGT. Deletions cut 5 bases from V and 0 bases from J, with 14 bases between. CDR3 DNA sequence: TGTGCCAGCAGTCACCCCCGGAGCCCCTCTGGAAACACCATATATTTT. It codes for CASSHPRSPSGNTIYF.

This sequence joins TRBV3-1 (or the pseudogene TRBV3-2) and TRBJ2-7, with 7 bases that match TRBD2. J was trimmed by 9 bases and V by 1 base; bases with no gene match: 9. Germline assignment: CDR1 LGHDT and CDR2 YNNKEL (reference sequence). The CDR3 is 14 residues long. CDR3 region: CASSQGEGLGVQYF. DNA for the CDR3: TGTGCCAGCAGCCAAGGGGAAGGACTAGGAGTGCAGTACTTC.

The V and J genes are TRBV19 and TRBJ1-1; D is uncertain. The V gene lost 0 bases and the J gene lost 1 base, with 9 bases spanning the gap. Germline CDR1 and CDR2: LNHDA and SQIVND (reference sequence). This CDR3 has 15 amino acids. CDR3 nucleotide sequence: TGTGCCAGTAGTATAGAAAGGAGATCGAACACTGAAGCTTTCTTT. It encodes CASSIERRSNTEAFF.

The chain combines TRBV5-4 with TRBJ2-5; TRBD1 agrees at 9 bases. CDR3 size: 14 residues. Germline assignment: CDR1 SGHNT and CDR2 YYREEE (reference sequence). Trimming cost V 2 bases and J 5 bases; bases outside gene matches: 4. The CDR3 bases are TGTGCCAGCAGCTTACAGGGGGCGGCGGAGACCCAGTACTTC. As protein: CASSLQGAAETQYF.

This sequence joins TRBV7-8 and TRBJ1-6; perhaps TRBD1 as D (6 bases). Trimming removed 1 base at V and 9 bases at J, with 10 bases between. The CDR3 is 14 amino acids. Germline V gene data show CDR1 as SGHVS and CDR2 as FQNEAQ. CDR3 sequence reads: CASSLGDRSSPLHF. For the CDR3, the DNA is TGTGCCAGCAGCTTAGGAGACAGGAGTTCACCCCTCCACTTT.

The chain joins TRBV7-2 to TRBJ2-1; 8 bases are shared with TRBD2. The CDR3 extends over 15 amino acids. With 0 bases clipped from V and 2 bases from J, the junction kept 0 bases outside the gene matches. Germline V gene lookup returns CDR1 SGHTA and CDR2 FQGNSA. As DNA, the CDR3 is TGTGCCAGCAGCTTAGCTAGCGGGACCTACAATGAGCAGTTCTTC. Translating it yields CASSLASGTYNEQFF.

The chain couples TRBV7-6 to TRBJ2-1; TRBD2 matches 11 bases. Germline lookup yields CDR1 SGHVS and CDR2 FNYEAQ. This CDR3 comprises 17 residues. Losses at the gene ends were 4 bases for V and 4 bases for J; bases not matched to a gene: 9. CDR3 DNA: TGTGCCAGCAGCTCGGGGGGGGGACTAGCGGTATACAATGAGCAGTTCTTC. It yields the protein CASSSGGGLAVYNEQFF.